The clone carrying this TCR beta chain was counted ten times or more. The antigen is not known. TCRdb reprocessed the reads with MiXCR, giving one entry per CDR3 protein. The sample includes about 240,000 distinct CDR3 sequences, around 6.6% seen only once; the top ten take roughly 6.5%. This sample was taken from a study of T cell repertoires in cytomegalovirus infection. Across the study: Evidence of both CMV infection and a matching HLA type came from public TCR beta signatures. Study-level findings and limits: HLA-C-restricted CMV-specific TCR beta clonotypes prevailed in the ex vivo response. The cumulative frequency of public TCR beta families identified carriers of CMV plus the relevant HLA.

The CDR3 covers 16 residues. CDR1 is MNHNY and CDR2 is SVGAGI in the germline V gene (reference sequence). Trimming left V 5 bases short and J 0 bases short, with 14 bases between. The sequenced sample consisted of PBMCs. This receptor was obtained from a human donor in good health (CMV status not recorded). Some clones in this sample may be carry-over from other donors' samples. This chain joins TRBV6-6 and TRBJ2-1, with D perhaps matching TRBD2 (5 bases). The CDR3 loop reads CASSMRAVSSYNEQFF. CDR3 bases: TGTGCCAGCAGTATGAGGGCTGTAAGCTCCTACAATGAGCAGTTCTTC.